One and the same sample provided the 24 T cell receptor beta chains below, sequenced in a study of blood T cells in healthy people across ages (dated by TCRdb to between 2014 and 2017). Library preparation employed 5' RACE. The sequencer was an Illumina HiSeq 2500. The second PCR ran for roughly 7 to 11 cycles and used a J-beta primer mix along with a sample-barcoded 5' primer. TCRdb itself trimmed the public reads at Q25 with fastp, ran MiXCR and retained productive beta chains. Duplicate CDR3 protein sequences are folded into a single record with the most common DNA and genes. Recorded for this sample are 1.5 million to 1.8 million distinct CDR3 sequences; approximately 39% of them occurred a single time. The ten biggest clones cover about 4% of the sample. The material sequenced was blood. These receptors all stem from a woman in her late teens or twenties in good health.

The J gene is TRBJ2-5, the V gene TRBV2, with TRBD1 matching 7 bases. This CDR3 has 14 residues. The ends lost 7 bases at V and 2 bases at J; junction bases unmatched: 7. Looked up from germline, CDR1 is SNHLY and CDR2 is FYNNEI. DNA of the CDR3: TGTGCCAGCACCTTCGCAGGGGGACAAGAGACCCAGTACTTC. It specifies CASTFAGGQETQYF. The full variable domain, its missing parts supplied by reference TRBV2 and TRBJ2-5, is EPEVTQTPSHQVTQMGQEVILRCVPISNHLYFYWYRQILGQKVEFLVSFYNNEISEKSEIFDDQFSVERPDGSNFTLKIRSTKLEDSAMYFCASTFAGGQETQYFGPGTRLLVL.

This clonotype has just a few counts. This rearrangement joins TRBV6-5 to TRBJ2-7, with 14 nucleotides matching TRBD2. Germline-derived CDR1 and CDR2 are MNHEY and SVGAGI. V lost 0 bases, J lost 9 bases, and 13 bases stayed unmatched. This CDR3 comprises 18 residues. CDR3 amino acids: CASSYSFRPGLAGEGQYF. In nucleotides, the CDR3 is TGTGCCAGCAGTTACTCGTTTCGGCCGGGACTAGCGGGAGAGGGGCAGTACTTC.

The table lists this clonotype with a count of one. The CDR3 DNA follows: TGTGCCAGCAGTTACTCAGTTGGACAGCAGTACTTC. It yields the protein CASSYSVGQQYF. The chain joins TRBV6-2 or TRBV6-3 to TRBJ2-5; a possible D gene is TRBD1 (6 bases). CDR3 length: 12 amino acids. Trimming took 0 bases from V and 11 from J, leaving 10 bases between them. The V gene's germline CDR1 is MNHEY and CDR2 SVGEGT.

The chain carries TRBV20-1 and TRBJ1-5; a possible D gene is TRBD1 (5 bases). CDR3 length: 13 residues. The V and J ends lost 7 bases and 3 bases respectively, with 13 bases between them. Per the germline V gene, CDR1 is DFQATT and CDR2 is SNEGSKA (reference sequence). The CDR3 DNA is TGCAGTGGTAGGGAGGGACTCAATCAGCCCCAGCATTTT. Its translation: CSGREGLNQPQHF.

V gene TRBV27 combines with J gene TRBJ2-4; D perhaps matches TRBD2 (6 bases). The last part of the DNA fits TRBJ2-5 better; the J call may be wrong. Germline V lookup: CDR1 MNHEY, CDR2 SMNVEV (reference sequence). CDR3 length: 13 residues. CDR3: CASSAGLVKTQYF. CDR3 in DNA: TGTGCCAGCAGTGCGGGACTTGTCAAGACCCAGTACTTC.

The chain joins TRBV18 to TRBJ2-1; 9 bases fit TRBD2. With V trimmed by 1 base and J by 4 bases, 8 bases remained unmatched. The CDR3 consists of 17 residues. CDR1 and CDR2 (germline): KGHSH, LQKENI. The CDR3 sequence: CASSPRRRRGGYNEQFF. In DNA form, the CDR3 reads TGTGCCAGCTCACCACGAAGAAGGCGGGGGGGGTACAATGAGCAGTTCTTC.

For the CDR3, the DNA is TGCAGTGCCATGACTAGCGGGCACGAGCAGTTCTTC. Encoded protein: CSAMTSGHEQFF. The chain carries TRBV20-1 and TRBJ2-1; 10 bases are shared with TRBD2. V shed 6 bases, J shed 10 bases, and the junction held 6 bases outside the gene matches. Germline CDR1 and CDR2: DFQATT and SNEGSKA (reference sequence). This CDR3 is built from 12 residues.

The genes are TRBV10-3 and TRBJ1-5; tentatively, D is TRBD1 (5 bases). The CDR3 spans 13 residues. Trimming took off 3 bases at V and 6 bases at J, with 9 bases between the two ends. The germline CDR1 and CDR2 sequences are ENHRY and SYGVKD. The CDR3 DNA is TGTGCCATCAGTGACAGGGAGGGTCAGCCCCAGCATTTT. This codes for CAISDREGQPQHF.

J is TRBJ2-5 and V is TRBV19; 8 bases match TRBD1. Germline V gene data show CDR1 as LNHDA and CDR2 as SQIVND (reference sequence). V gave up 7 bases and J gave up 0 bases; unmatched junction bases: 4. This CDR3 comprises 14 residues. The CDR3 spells CASKWTGHQETQYF. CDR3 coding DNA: TGTGCCAGTAAATGGACAGGGCACCAAGAGACCCAGTACTTC. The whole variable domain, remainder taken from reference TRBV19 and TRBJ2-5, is DGGITQSPKYLFRKEGQNVTLSCEQNLNHDAMYWYRQDPGQGLRLIYYSQIVNDFQKGDIAEGYSVSREKKESFPLTVTSAQKNPTAFYLCASKWTGHQETQYFGPGTRLLVL.

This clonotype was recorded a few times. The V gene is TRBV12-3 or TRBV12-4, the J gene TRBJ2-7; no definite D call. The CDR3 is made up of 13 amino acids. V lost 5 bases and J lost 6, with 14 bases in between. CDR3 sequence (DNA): TGTGCCAGCAGTCCAGTCGGTTGGGGCGAGCAGTACTTC. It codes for CASSPVGWGEQYF.

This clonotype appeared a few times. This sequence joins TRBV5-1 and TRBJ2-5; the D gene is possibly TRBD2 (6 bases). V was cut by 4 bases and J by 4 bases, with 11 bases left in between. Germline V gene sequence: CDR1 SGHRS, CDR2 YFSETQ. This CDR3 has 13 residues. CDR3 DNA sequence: TGCGCCAGCAGCGTGGAGGGAAGAGAGACCCAGTACTTC. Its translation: CASSVEGRETQYF. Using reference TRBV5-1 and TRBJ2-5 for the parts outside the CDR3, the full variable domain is KAGVTQTPRYLIKTRGQQVTLSCSPISGHRSVSWYQQTPGQGLQFLFEYFSETQRNKGNFPGRFSGRQFSNSRSEMNVSTLELGDSALYLCASSVEGRETQYFGPGTRLLVL.

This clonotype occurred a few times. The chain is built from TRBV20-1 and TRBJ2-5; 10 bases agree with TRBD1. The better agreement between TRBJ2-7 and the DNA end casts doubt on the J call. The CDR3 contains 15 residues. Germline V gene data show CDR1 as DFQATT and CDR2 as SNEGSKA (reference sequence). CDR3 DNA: TGCAGTGCCCAAAAGGGACAGGGGCGAGTCTACGAGCAGTACTTC. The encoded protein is CSAQKGQGRVYEQYF.

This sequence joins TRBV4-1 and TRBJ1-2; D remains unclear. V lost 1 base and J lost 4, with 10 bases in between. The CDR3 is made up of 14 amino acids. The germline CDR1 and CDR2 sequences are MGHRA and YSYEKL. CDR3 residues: CASSQGRASYGYTF. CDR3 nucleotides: TGCGCCAGCAGCCAAGGGAGGGCTAGCTATGGCTACACCTTC.

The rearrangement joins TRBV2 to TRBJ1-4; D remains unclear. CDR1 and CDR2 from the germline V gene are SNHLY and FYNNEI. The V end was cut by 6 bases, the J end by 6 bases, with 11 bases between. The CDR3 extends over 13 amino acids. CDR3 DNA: TGTGCCAGCAGACCCTTCACAGATGAAAAACTGTTTTTT. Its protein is CASRPFTDEKLFF.

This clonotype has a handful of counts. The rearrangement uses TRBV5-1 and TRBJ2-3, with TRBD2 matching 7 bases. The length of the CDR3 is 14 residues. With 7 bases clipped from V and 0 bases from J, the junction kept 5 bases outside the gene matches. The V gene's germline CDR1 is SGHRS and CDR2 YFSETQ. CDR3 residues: CASGSGDSTDTQYF. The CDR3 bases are TGCGCCAGCGGAAGCGGGGATAGCACAGATACGCAGTATTTT.

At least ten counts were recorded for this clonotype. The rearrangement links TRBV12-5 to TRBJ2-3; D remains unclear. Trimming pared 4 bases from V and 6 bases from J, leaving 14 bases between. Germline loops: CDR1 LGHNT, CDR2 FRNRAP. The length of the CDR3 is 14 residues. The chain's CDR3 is CASGSFLSEDTQYF. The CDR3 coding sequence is TGTGCTAGTGGTTCCTTCCTCAGTGAGGATACGCAGTATTTT.

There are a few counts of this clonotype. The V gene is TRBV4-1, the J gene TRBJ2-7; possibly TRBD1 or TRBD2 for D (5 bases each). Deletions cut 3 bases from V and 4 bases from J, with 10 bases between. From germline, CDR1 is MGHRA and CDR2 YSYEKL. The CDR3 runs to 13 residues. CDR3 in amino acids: CASSQWDGYEQYF. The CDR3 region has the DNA TGCGCCAGCAGCCAGTGGGACGGATACGAGCAGTACTTC.

CDR3 bases: TGTGCCAGCGATACTAGCGCTCCTAACTACGAGCAGTACTTC. This codes for CASDTSAPNYEQYF. The chain is built from TRBV28 and TRBJ2-7, with 7 bases aligning to TRBD2. The CDR3 has 14 residues. V gave up 8 bases and J gave up 3 bases; unmatched junction bases: 10. CDR1 MDHEN and CDR2 SYDVKM come from the germline V gene.

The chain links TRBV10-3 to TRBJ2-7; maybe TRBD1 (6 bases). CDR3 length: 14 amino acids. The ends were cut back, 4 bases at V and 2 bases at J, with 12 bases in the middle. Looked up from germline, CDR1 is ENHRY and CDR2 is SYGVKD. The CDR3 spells CAISGGDRPYEQYF. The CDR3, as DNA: TGTGCCATCAGTGGAGGAGACAGGCCCTACGAGCAGTACTTC.

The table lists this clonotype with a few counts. The CDR3 here is CASSLRQEYGYTF. The CDR3 DNA follows: TGTGCCAGCAGCTTGAGACAGGAGTATGGCTACACCTTC. This rearrangement joins TRBV7-2 to TRBJ1-2; TRBD1 is a possible D gene (6 bases). This CDR3 is 13 amino acids long. The germline V gene has CDR1 SGHTA and CDR2 FQGNSA. Trimming shortened V by 3 bases and J by 5 bases, and 10 bases separated the two germline ends.

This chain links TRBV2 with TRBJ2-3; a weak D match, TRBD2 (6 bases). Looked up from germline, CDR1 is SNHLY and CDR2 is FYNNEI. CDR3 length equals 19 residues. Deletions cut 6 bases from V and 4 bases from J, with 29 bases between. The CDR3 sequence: CASSGWTNSGRGAADTQYF. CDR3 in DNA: TGTGCCAGCAGCGGGTGGACAAATAGCGGAAGAGGGGCGGCAGATACGCAGTATTTT.

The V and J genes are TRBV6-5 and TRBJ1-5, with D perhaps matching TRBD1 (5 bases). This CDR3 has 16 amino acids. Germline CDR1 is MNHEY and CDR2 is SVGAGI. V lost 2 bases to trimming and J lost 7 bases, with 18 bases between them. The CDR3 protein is CASSYTRQGAGQPQHF. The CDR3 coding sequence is TGTGCCAGCAGTTACACGCGCCAGGGCGCGGGGCAGCCCCAGCATTTT.

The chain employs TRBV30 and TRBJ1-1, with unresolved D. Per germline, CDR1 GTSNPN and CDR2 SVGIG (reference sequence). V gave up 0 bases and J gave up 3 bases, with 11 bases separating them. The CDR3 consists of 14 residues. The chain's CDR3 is CAWSVKGADTEAFF. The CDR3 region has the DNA TGTGCCTGGAGTGTAAAGGGAGCAGACACTGAAGCTTTCTTT.

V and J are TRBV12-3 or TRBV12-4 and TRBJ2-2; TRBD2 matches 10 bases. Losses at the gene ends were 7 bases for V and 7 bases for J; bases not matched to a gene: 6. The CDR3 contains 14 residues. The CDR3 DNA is TGTGCCAGCACAGCGGGAGGGAATGTCGGGGAGCTGTTTTTT. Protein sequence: CASTAGGNVGELFF.